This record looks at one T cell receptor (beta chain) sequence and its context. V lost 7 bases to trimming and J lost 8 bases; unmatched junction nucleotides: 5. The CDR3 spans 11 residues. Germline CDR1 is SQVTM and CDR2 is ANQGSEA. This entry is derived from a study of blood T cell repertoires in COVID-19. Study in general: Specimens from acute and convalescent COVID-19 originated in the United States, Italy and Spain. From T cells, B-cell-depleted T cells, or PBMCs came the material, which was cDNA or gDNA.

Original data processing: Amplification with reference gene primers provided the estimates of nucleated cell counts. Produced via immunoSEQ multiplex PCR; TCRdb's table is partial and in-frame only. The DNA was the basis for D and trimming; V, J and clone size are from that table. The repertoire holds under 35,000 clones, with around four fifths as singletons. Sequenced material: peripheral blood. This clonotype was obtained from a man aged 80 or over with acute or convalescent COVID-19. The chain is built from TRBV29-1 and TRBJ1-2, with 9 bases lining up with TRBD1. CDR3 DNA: TGCAGCGGAACAGGGGGCGGGGGCTACACCTTC. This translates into CSGTGGGGYTF.